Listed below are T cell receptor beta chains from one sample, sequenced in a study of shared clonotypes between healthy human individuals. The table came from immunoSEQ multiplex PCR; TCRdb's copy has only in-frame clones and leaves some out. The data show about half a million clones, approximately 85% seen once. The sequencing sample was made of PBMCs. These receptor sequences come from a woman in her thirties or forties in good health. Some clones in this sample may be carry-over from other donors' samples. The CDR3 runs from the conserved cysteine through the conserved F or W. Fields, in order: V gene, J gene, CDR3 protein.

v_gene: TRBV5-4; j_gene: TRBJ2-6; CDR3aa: CASSIHSSGANVLTF
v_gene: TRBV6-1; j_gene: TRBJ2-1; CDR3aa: CANHGLGGEQFF
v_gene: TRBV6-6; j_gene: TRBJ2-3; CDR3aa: CASSYGGGRTDTQYF
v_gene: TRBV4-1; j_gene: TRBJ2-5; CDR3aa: CASSQPGLAGGRAIQETQYF
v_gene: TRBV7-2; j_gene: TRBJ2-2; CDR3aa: CASSGRTFRNTGELFF
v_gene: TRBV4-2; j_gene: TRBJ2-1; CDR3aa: CASSQDAGEPYNEQFF
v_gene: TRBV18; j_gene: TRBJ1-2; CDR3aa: CASSPRQGAYYGYTF
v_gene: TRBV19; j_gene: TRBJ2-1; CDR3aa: CASSIAAPYNEQFF
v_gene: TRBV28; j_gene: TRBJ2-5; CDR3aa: CASSLLGETQYF
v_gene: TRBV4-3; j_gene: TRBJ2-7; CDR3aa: CASSQEWDSYEQYF
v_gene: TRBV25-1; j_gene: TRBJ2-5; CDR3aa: CASSEYPIGKTQYF
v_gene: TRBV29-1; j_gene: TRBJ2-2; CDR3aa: CSTGDTGELFF
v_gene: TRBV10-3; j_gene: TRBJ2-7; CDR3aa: CAISHYRGHEQYF
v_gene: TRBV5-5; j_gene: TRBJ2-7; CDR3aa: CASSHSGHGQGYEQYF
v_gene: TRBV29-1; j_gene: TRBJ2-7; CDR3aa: CSVEVRLAGNPYEQYF
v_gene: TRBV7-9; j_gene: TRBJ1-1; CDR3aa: CASGGTGDTEAFF
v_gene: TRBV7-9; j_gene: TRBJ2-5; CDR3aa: CASSSGQKETQYF
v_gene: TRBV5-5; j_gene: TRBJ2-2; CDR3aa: CASSLVGGTGELFF
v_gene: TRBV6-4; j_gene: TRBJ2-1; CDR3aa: CASSSQVGTHNEQFF
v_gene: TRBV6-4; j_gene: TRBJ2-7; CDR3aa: CASSVDRGYEQYF
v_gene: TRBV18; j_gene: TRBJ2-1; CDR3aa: CASSPSVGLASYNEQFF
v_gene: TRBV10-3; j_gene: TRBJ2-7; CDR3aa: CAISEYTYEQYF
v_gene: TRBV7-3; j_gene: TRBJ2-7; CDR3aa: CASSLGGGIYEQYF